The rows below give T cell receptor beta chains drawn from one sample of a study of cytomegalovirus exposure and HLA in healthy donors. The protocol was immunoSEQ multiplex PCR, while the TCRdb copy is restricted to in-frame clones and leaves out a portion. The sample holds about 130,000 clones, roughly 89% seen once. Sequenced input: PBMCs. These receptors were collected from a woman in her late teens or twenties in good health and CMV-seropositive. Both conserved end residues are part of each CDR3. Fields, in order: CDR3 length, D gene, clone size, J gene, V gene, CDR3 DNA, CDR3 protein. The D gene is left open where the match is weak. Not all rows give a size; the values are once, few, many and, for expanded clones, a class.

>18|-|once|TRBJ2-2|TRBV19
TGTGCCAGTAGTATGCTATATTTGGGGCAGGGGTTAACCGGGGAGCTGTTTTTT
CASSMLYLGQGLTGELFF
>14|-|-|TRBJ2-7|TRBV7-6
TGTGCCAGCAGCTTAGACCCAACAGGGAGCGAGCAGTACTTC
CASSLDPTGSEQYF
>14|-|-|TRBJ1-6|TRBV5-6
TGTGCCAGCAGCTTGGGTCCGTTTAATTCACCCCTCCACTTT
CASSLGPFNSPLHF
>11|-|-|TRBJ2-7|TRBV30
TGTGCCTGGATGGAGGATTACGAGCAGTACTTC
CAWMEDYEQYF
>15|-|-|TRBJ1-4|TRBV4-1
TGCGCCAGCAGCCAAGTAGGGGAAGTAGGCGAAAAACTGTTTTTT
CASSQVGEVGEKLFF
>17|-|-|TRBJ2-6|TRBV6-1
TGTGCCAGCAGTGCCAGGTCCAGGGGATCTGGGGCCAACGTCCTGACTTTC
CASSARSRGSGANVLTF
>15|TRBD1|-|TRBJ1-5|TRBV19
TGTGCCAGTAGTTACGGGACAGGGGAATATCAGCCCCAGCATTTT
CASSYGTGEYQPQHF
>15|-|-|TRBJ1-1|TRBV5-4
TGTGCCAGCAGCCGAGCGGGCCCGGTGGACACTGAAGCTTTCTTT
CASSRAGPVDTEAFF
>12|-|-|TRBJ2-7|TRBV29-1
TGCAGCGTTGTATCAGGCCCCTACGAGCAGTACTTC
CSVVSGPYEQYF
>15|-|-|TRBJ1-1|TRBV27
TGTGCCAGCAGTTTATTTGCGGGGGGGAACACTGAAGCTTTCTTT
CASSLFAGGNTEAFF
>14|TRBD1|-|TRBJ1-4|TRBV30
TGTGCCTGGAACCGGGGACAGCCGAATGAAAAACTGTTTTTT
CAWNRGQPNEKLFF
>16|TRBD2|-|TRBJ2-1|TRBV27
TGTGCCAGCAGTTTTACTAGCGCAAGCTCCTACAATGAGCAGTTCTTC
CASSFTSASSYNEQFF
>16|-|-|TRBJ1-3|TRBV9
TGTGCCAGCAGCGTAGCTGGGGGCCAGGCCGGAAACACCATATATTTT
CASSVAGGQAGNTIYF
>16|-|-|TRBJ1-1|TRBV27
TGTGCCAGCAGTTCCTCTCCTGAGGGCATGGACACTGAAGCTTTCTTT
CASSSSPEGMDTEAFF
>17|-|-|TRBJ2-4|TRBV28
TGTGCCAGCAGTTCCAATACGGGGACTCTAGCCAAAAACATTCAGTACTTC
CASSSNTGTLAKNIQYF
>16|-|once|TRBJ2-1|TRBV28
TGTGCCAGCAGTTTCTGGGGCTACAGCTCCTACAATGAGCAGTTCTTC
CASSFWGYSSYNEQFF
>15|-|-|TRBJ2-7|TRBV6-5
TGTGCCAGCAGTTACCGGGGTAGGGGGACCTACGAGCAGTACTTC
CASSYRGRGTYEQYF
>16|TRBD1|-|TRBJ1-1|TRBV5-5
TGTGCCAGCAGCTCACGCCTGACAGGGGGCGACACTGAAGCTTTCTTT
CASSSRLTGGDTEAFF
>15|TRBD1|-|TRBJ2-3|TRBV7-6
TGTGCCAGCAGCCCCAGACAGGGAGAAATGGATACGCAGTATTTT
CASSPRQGEMDTQYF
>13|TRBD1|few|TRBJ2-7|TRBV6-5
TGTGCCAGCAGTATCCGACAGGGGTACGAGCAGTACTTC
CASSIRQGYEQYF
>16|-|-|TRBJ2-3|TRBV28
TGTGCCAGCAGCCCCTCCTTTACCCCGAGGGCAGATACGCAGTATTTT
CASSPSFTPRADTQYF
>16|-|-|TRBJ2-2|TRBV5-1
TGCGCCAGCAGCCCCCCGGGACTCCAGACGACCGGGGAGCTGTTTTTT
CASSPPGLQTTGELFF
>13|-|-|TRBJ1-6|TRBV5-6
TGTGCCAGCAGCCCTACCCGGAATTCACCCCTCCACTTT
CASSPTRNSPLHF
>14|TRBD2|-|TRBJ2-7|TRBV7-9
TGTGCCAGCAGCTCCGGGGGGGCCGGGTACGAGCAGTACTTC
CASSSGGAGYEQYF
>16|-|-|TRBJ1-2|TRBV5-4
TGTGCCAGCAGCTTGAGCGGGAGACAGCGAAGTTATGGCTACACCTTC
CASSLSGRQRSYGYTF